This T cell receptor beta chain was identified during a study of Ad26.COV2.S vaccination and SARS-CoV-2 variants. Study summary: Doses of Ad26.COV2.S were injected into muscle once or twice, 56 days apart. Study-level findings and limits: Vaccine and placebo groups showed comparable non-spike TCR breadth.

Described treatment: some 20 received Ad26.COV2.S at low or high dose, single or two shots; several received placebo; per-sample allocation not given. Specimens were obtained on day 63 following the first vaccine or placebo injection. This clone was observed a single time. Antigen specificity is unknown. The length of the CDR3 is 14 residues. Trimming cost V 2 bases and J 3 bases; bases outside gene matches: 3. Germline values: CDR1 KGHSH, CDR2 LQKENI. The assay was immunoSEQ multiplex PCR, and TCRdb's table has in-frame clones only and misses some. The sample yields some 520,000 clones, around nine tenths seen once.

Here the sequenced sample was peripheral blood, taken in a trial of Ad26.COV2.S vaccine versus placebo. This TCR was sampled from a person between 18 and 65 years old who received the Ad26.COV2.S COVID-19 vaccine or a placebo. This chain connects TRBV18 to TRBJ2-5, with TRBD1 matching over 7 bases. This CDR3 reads CASSPGTDKETQYF. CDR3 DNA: TGTGCCAGCTCACCAGGGACAGACAAAGAGACCCAGTACTTC.